This entry lists 25 T cell receptor beta chains sequenced from one sample in a study of blood T cell repertoires in COVID-19. TCRdb keeps only in-frame clones here, not all; method: immunoSEQ multiplex PCR. The sample shows approximately 150,000 clones, roughly 87% of them seen only once. Sequenced input: peripheral blood. The receptor source for this set is a woman aged 70-85 years with acute or convalescent COVID-19.

This chain connects TRBV5-1 to TRBJ1-4; weak D call: TRBD1 (6 bases). CDR3 length: 14 residues. Germline V gene data show CDR1 as SGHRS and CDR2 as YFSETQ. Trimming took 0 bases from V and 8 from J, leaving 11 bases between them. In DNA form, the CDR3 reads TGCGCCAGCAGCTTGGCGGCAGGGACAGAAAAACTGTTTTTT. This gives the protein CASSLAAGTEKLFF.

This clone was recorded a few times. The rearrangement uses TRBV5-4 and TRBJ2-2; 7 bases are shared with TRBD2. The CDR3 loop spans 14 amino acids. Germline trimming cut 0 bases from V and 4 bases from J; bases unmatched to any gene: 0. Germline V gene lookup returns CDR1 SGHNT and CDR2 YYREEE (reference sequence). CDR3 nucleotides: TGTGCCAGCAGCTTGGGGACTAGCACCGGGGAGCTGTTTTTT. It encodes CASSLGTSTGELFF.

This rearrangement joins TRBV7-9 to TRBJ1-5; D is uncertain. The germline V gene has CDR1 SEHNR and CDR2 FQNEAQ (reference sequence). The CDR3 extends over 14 amino acids. Trimming took 5 bases from V and 2 from J, leaving 10 bases between them. The CDR3, as DNA: TGTGCCAGCAGCCAGGAGGGAGGCAATCAGCCCCAGCATTTT. The encoded protein is CASSQEGGNQPQHF. Supplemented by reference TRBV7-9 and TRBJ1-5, the full variable domain reads DTGVSQNPRHKITKRGQNVTFRCDPISEHNRLYWYRQTLGQGPEFLTYFQNEAQLEKSRLLSDRFSAERPKGSFSTLEIQRTEQGDSAMYLCASSQEGGNQPQHFGDGTRLSIL.

This clone appeared a few times. The chain is built from TRBV30 and TRBJ1-1, with 10 nucleotides matching TRBD1. CDR1 is GTSNPN, CDR2 SVGIG, per germline (reference sequence). Trimming took 8 bases from V and 1 from J; bases not matched to a gene: 4. There are 13 residues in the CDR3. The CDR3 sequence is CARDRGQNTEAFF. DNA for the CDR3: TGTGCCCGCGACAGGGGGCAGAACACTGAAGCTTTCTTT.

This chain joins TRBV6-2 or TRBV6-3 and TRBJ2-7, with D uncertain. Trimming removed 0 bases at V and 5 bases at J, with 8 bases between. The CDR3 contains 13 residues. Germline loops: CDR1 MNHEY, CDR2 SVGEGT. The CDR3 spells CASSYSRPNEQYF. DNA of the CDR3: TGTGCCAGCAGTTACTCGCGGCCGAACGAGCAGTACTTC.

CDR3 amino acids: CSASFQYGYTF. CDR3 coding DNA: TGCAGTGCCTCATTCCAGTATGGCTACACCTTC. The chain couples TRBV20-1 to TRBJ1-2; no definite D call. Trimming removed 6 bases at V and 5 bases at J, with 10 bases between. CDR3 size: 11 residues. Per the germline V gene, CDR1 is DFQATT and CDR2 is SNEGSKA (reference sequence).

The chain joins TRBV19 to TRBJ1-1; D is unresolved. Trimming removed 5 bases at V and 2 bases at J, with 9 bases between. The germline CDR1 and CDR2 sequences are LNHDA and SQIVND (reference sequence). CDR3 length: 13 residues. The CDR3 is CASSPGFNTEAFF. The CDR3, as DNA: TGTGCCAGTAGTCCAGGATTTAACACTGAAGCTTTCTTT.

The chain joins TRBV7-9 to TRBJ2-7; the D is unclear. V dropped 4 bases and J dropped 0 bases, with 4 bases sitting between them. The V gene's germline CDR1 is SEHNR and CDR2 FQNEAQ (reference sequence). The CDR3 contains 12 residues. CDR3 DNA: TGTGCCAGCAGCTCCGTCTCCTACGAGCAGTACTTC. This sequence encodes CASSSVSYEQYF.

The chain joins TRBV2 to TRBJ2-1; 11 bases are shared with TRBD2. This CDR3 is 13 amino acids long. In germline, CDR1 is SNHLY, CDR2 FYNNEI. The V and J ends lost 7 bases and 4 bases, in that order; junction bases with no gene match: 0. The CDR3 sequence: CASTSGRYNEQFF. The CDR3 DNA is TGTGCCAGCACTAGCGGGAGGTACAATGAGCAGTTCTTC.

The chain has TRBV12-3 or TRBV12-4 and TRBJ2-1, with unresolved D. The CDR3 loop spans 13 amino acids. V was clipped by 3 bases and J by 6 bases, with 9 bases between them. The CDR3: CASSFYRVNEQFF. The CDR3 DNA reads TGTGCCAGCAGTTTTTATCGGGTCAATGAGCAGTTCTTC.

The chain has TRBV5-5 and TRBJ2-7; D perhaps matches TRBD1 (5 bases). The germline V and J ends were trimmed by 4 bases and 2 bases, with 28 bases remaining between them. Germline assignment: CDR1 SGHKS and CDR2 YYEKEE (reference sequence). This CDR3 is built from 19 residues. CDR3 DNA sequence: TGTGCCAGCAGCACCTTGGCCGGAAATCGACAGAGAAAAACCTACGAGCAGTACTTC. Its protein product is CASSTLAGNRQRKTYEQYF.

The chain combines TRBV4-2 with TRBJ1-2; 8 positions match TRBD1. CDR1 is LGHNA and CDR2 is YNFKEQ in the germline V gene. This CDR3 region has 14 residues. The V and J ends lost 3 bases and 4 bases, in that order; junction bases with no gene match: 4. CDR3 in DNA: TGTGCCAGCAGCCAGGGGGACAGGTCCTATGGCTACACCTTC. It is translated as CASSQGDRSYGYTF.

In this sample, this clone turned up a few times. The CDR3 reads CASSPRGQGADEQYF. In DNA, the CDR3 is TGTGCCAGCAGTCCGCGGGGACAGGGGGCGGACGAGCAGTACTTC. The V call is TRBV27, the J call TRBJ2-7; 12 nucleotides agree with TRBD1. Germline loops: CDR1 MNHEY, CDR2 SMNVEV (reference sequence). V lost 5 bases to trimming and J lost 5 bases; unmatched junction nucleotides: 7. The CDR3 is 15 amino acids.

The V gene is TRBV10-3, the J gene TRBJ1-2, with TRBD1 matching 7 bases. Germline assignment: CDR1 ENHRY and CDR2 SYGVKD. V lost 10 bases to trimming and J lost 3 bases; unmatched junction nucleotides: 8. This CDR3 has 13 amino acids. The CDR3 nucleotides are TGTGCCACCGGAGGGGGCCCCCACTATGGCTACACCTTC. It yields the protein CATGGGPHYGYTF.

The chain uses TRBV6-5 and TRBJ2-1; maybe TRBD2 (6 bases). There are 13 residues in the CDR3. V gave up 2 bases and J gave up 10 bases, with 12 bases separating them. Germline CDR1 is MNHEY and CDR2 is SVGAGI. The CDR3 here is CASSYPNGGEQFF. CDR3 nucleotides: TGTGCCAGCAGTTACCCAAATGGGGGGGAGCAGTTCTTC.

The chain has TRBV3-1 (or the pseudogene TRBV3-2) and TRBJ2-2; TRBD2 aligns across 9 bases. CDR1 is LGHDT and CDR2 is YNNKEL in the germline V gene (reference sequence). V lost 4 bases to trimming and J lost 4 bases; unmatched junction nucleotides: 10. The CDR3 contains 17 residues. For the CDR3, the DNA is TGTGCCAGCAGCCGAAATGGTGGCGGGGGGGCCACCGGGGAGCTGTTTTTT. It codes for CASSRNGGGGATGELFF.

This clone was observed many times. The chain recombines TRBV4-1 with TRBJ2-7; D uncertain. Germline V gene sequence: CDR1 MGHRA, CDR2 YSYEKL. The CDR3 spans 15 residues. V lost 1 base and J 0 bases, leaving 10 bases between the germline ends. The CDR3 is CASSQVPLYSYEQYF. As DNA, the CDR3 is TGCGCCAGCAGCCAAGTTCCCTTATACTCCTACGAGCAGTACTTC.

The V and J genes are TRBV7-9 and TRBJ2-7, with D possibly matching TRBD2 (6 bases). Germline V gene data show CDR1 as SEHNR and CDR2 as FQNEAQ (reference sequence). The CDR3 has 15 residues. Trimming took off 5 bases at V and 2 bases at J, with 16 bases between the two ends. The CDR3 spells CASSPLQGLAYEQYF. The CDR3 nucleotides read TGTGCCAGCAGCCCCCTCCAGGGACTCGCCTACGAGCAGTACTTC.

This clone was seen only once. The chain is built from TRBV28 and TRBJ1-5; possible D gene TRBD1, 5 bases. The CDR3 is 14 amino acids. Between the trimmed V and J ends, which lost 3 bases and 5 bases, there was a span of 11 bases. CDR1 is MDHEN, CDR2 SYDVKM, per germline. CDR3 DNA sequence: TGTGCCAGCAGTTTGGGGGGTATGTATCAGCCCCAGCATTTT. Residues: CASSLGGMYQPQHF. Full variable domain (remainder filled in from reference TRBV28 and TRBJ1-5): DVKVTQSSRYLVKRTGEKVFLECVQDMDHENMFWYRQDPGLGLRLIYFSYDVKMKEKGDIPEGYSVSREKKERFSLILESASTNQTSMYLCASSLGGMYQPQHFGDGTRLSIL.

The chain joins TRBV7-9 to TRBJ2-1, with 10 bases identical to TRBD2. With 3 bases clipped from V and 12 bases from J, the junction kept 8 bases outside the gene matches. From germline, CDR1 is SEHNR and CDR2 FQNEAQ (reference sequence). The CDR3 sequence is 14 residues long. Here the CDR3 reads CASSFPLAGAGQFF. DNA of the CDR3: TGTGCCAGCAGCTTCCCCCTAGCGGGGGCGGGGCAGTTCTTC.

The rearrangement links TRBV7-2 to TRBJ2-1; D possibly corresponds to TRBD2 (6 bases). Germline V lookup: CDR1 SGHTA, CDR2 FQGNSA. Trimming removed 6 bases at V and 9 bases at J, with 24 bases between. The CDR3 sequence is 16 residues long. CDR3 residues: CASRQEGGVAGSEQFF. CDR3 DNA: TGTGCCAGCAGGCAAGAAGGAGGGGTAGCTGGTAGTGAGCAGTTCTTC.

This chain uses TRBV7-2 with TRBJ2-3; 8 bases fit TRBD1. CDR1 is SGHTA and CDR2 is FQGNSA in the germline V gene. This CDR3 region has 15 residues. V lost 5 bases and J lost 4; bases outside the gene matches: 8. CDR3 residues: CASSPPGTGPDTQYF. In DNA, the CDR3 is TGTGCCAGCAGCCCACCTGGGACAGGACCAGATACGCAGTATTTT.

The rearrangement uses TRBV28 and TRBJ1-1; D is undetermined. The CDR3 has 12 residues. Germline V CDR1 and CDR2: MDHEN, SYDVKM. V lost 4 bases and J 10 bases, leaving 13 bases between the germline ends. The CDR3 DNA reads as TGTGCCAGCAGTTATTGGGGAGTTGGAGCTTTCTTT. This translates into CASSYWGVGAFF.

Regarding this clone: This CDR3 is also generated by other DNA sequences in the sample. V gene TRBV6-5 combines with J gene TRBJ1-5; no clear D gene. The CDR3 spans 15 residues. Germline assignment: CDR1 MNHEY and CDR2 SVGAGI. The V gene lost 2 bases and the J gene lost 2 bases, with 10 bases spanning the gap. CDR3 sequence: CASSYRAGGNQPQHF. Written as DNA, the CDR3 is TGTGCCAGCAGTTACCGGGCGGGAGGCAATCAGCCCCAGCATTTT.

The chain has TRBV6-5 and TRBJ2-5; no clear D. This CDR3 is 14 amino acids long. Germline CDR1 is MNHEY and CDR2 is SVGAGI. Trimming removed 10 bases at V and 0 bases at J, with 15 bases between. The CDR3 DNA sequence: TGTGCCACCTTAGGCGTCAGGTACCAAGAGACCCAGTACTTC. It yields the protein CATLGVRYQETQYF.